This TCR beta chain was sequenced for a study of shared clonotypes between healthy human individuals (TCRdb year 2020). The study in broad terms: The cohort included three men and a couple of women between 18 and 49 years of age. For each donor, CD4 naive and CD4 memory were each given three plates, CD8 naive was given two plates, and CD8 memory was given one plate. Blood TCR repertoires of roughly 5 healthy adults were deeply sequenced to estimate repertoire size and the extent of clonotype sharing between individuals. To increase sequencing depth and limit assay-specific biases, TCR repertoire library preparation and sequencing were carried out by different laboratories using diverse techniques. Each donor's leukapheresis produced roughly between roughly 0.85 and 9 billion PBMCs.

V sheds 6 bases and J sheds 10 bases, leaving 14 bases between their ends. The cysteine opens and the phenylalanine closes a CDR3 of 11 amino acids. Just CDR3 DNA is preserved here, 33 bases in frame from base 1. Via the germline V gene (reference sequence), CDR1 is DFQATT and CDR2 SNEGSKA. Notes on this clone: This clone's antigen is unknown. Base qualities are not provided; no much larger clone lies one nucleotide away.

Using the deep immunoSEQ assay, multiplex PCR amplified TCR CDR3 regions from genomic DNA. Extracted genomic DNA from each cell subset was spread evenly across all wells of several immunoSEQ 96-well plates, with each plate serving as a replicate. For sorted subsets, roughly 200 ng of genomic DNA, equivalent to tens of thousands of T cell genomes, went into each replicate PCR. The purified libraries were quantified using a Qubit 3.0 fluorometer, sized with a Bioanalyzer 2100, and then quantified again using the KAPA Library Quantification kit. Each immunoSEQ 96-well plate was sequenced on its own single-read 150-cycle Illumina NextSeq 550 flow cell. As for the authors' bioinformatics: Because only junctional sequences without quality scores were contained in the immunoSEQ output, filtering matching that applied to full-length reads could not be performed. To assign V/J genes and CDR3, sequences were annotated against IMGT germline references using PyIR, a Python wrapper for IgBLAST v1.9. Any read was removed if the V/J assignment was weak (E-value above 1e-6), the CDR3 was missing, or the read contained stop codons, out-of-frame junctions, or ambiguous translated residues. V3J clonotypes were defined as sequences sharing the same inferred V gene, J gene, and CDR3 amino acid sequence. To compute the percentage overlap between repertoires, the number of shared unique clonotypes was divided by the size of the smaller repertoire. Repertoire richness was assessed with RTK rarefaction, the Chao1 estimator, and Recon v2.1 estimates of unobserved clonotypes. Generation probabilities were computed with OLGA for all TCRbeta clonotypes obtained by the gDNA method from four donors. TCRdb stores this immuneACCESS table with in-frame sequences only. Part of the clones is absent; in the studies checked, under half of the shortfall reflects unresolved V genes, and no reason is known for the rest. The V and J calls and the clone size are those of that table, but D and trimming were determined from the DNA. For this sample there are roughly 2,300,000 clones; about 90% appear just once. 0.37% of the sample goes to the ten largest clones.

The donors were healthy, HIV-negative adults with no recently reported acute infections or vaccinations. Every donor was a Caucasian adult living in Nashville, Tennessee, USA. Magnetic negative selection was used to enrich CD4+ T cells, after which naive cells were positively selected on CD45RA and the negative fraction became the memory subset. Blood was obtained by leukapheresis, after which PBMCs were separated by Ficoll-Histopaque density gradient centrifugation and cryopreserved in liquid nitrogen vapor phase. Analytical flow cytometry was used to check the purity and quantity of every magnetically sorted T cell population. Genomic DNA was isolated from every sorted fraction and measured by UV absorbance on a Nanodrop 2000c. General study outcomes and caveats: Sampling was restricted to blood, and TCR repertoires in tissues likely differ from the TCR repertoires found in blood. Pairwise subsampling indicated that sequencing depth was expected to affect the degree of clonotype sharing among donors. Higher generation probabilities were observed for clonotypes shared by all four sorted-subset donors than for non-shared clonotypes. When several donors were compared, the shared fraction of clonotypes was around 5% for naive CD4, less than 4% for naive CD8, roughly 2.3% for memory CD4, and less than 0.5% for memory CD8. Naive subsets generally had larger estimated clonotype richness than memory subsets did. Rarefaction of sorted-subset datasets indicated incomplete sequencing despite the large sequencing depth. Because the study included a small number of donors, the genetic and exposure-history diversity represented was limited.

Material: naive CD4+ T cells from PBMCs. Interpreted using the paper, the cell subset or site label stands for: CD45RA+ positively selected. The source of this sequence is a man between 18 and 35 years old in good health. Some clones in this sample may be carry-over from other donors' samples. Here the chain combines TRBV20-1 and TRBJ2-3, and perhaps TRBD2 as D gene, on 5 matching bases. CDR3 sequence: CSAPPGTAQYF. The DNA is TGCAGTGCCCCACCGGGAACGGCGCAGTATTTT.